This is a list of T cell receptor beta chains from one sample in a study of Ad26.COV2.S vaccination and SARS-CoV-2 variants. Sequencing was performed with immunoSEQ multiplex PCR; in TCRdb, only in-frame clones are kept and a portion is missing. Of 410,000 or so clones listed, 92% are singletons. This specimen was peripheral blood, taken in a trial of Ad26.COV2.S vaccine versus placebo. The receptors originated from a person aged 18 to 65 who received the Ad26.COV2.S COVID-19 vaccine or a placebo. CDR3s include the opening cysteine and the closing phenylalanine or tryptophan. The D gene is left open where the match is weak. Part of the rows lack a size; the others show once, few, many or a class for expanded clones.

cdr3_nt cdr3_aa clone_size d_call j_call v_call
TGTGCCAGCAGCCAACAATCAGATTACGAGCAGTACTTC CASSQQSDYEQYF once - TRBJ2-7 TRBV7-9
TGTGCCAGCAGCTCCCTGACTAGCGGCGCTAGGAGCTCCTACAATGAGCAGTTCTTC CASSSLTSGARSSYNEQFF - TRBD2 TRBJ2-1 TRBV11-2
TGTGCCACCAGTGGCCCGGGACTAGCGGGGGGCGGCTACGAGCAGTACTTC CATSGPGLAGGGYEQYF - TRBD2 TRBJ2-7 TRBV24-1
TGTGCCAGCAGTTACTCGTTACAGTCTCCCGGGGAGCTGTTTTTT CASSYSLQSPGELFF - - TRBJ2-2 TRBV6-6
TGTGCCAGCAGCCAAGATCTGACAGGGCGTAATGAGCAGTTCTTC CASSQDLTGRNEQFF - TRBD1 TRBJ2-1 TRBV3-1/TRBV3-2
TGCAGCGTTGATCGGGTTGGCCGGGAACAGCAGTTCTTC CSVDRVGREQQFF - - TRBJ2-1 TRBV29-1
TGCGCCAGCAGCCAAGATTTCGCAGTCGGGCAGCCCCAGCATTTT CASSQDFAVGQPQHF - - TRBJ1-5 TRBV4-1
TGTGCCAGCACAGCGGCGGGCGCCGGGGAGCTGTTTTTT CASTAAGAGELFF - - TRBJ2-2 TRBV28
TGTGCCAGTAGTAGGCAGGGCCCTCCAGATACGCAGTATTTT CASSRQGPPDTQYF - - TRBJ2-3 TRBV19
TGTGCCAGCAGTGAATGGGCTATCCCTTTGACTGGCTACACCTTC CASSEWAIPLTGYTF - - TRBJ1-2 TRBV6-1
TGTGCCACCCTAACAGGGGTTCGGCCCCAGGGCCGGGAGGAGCTGTTTTTT CATLTGVRPQGREELFF - TRBD1 TRBJ2-2 TRBV28
TGTGCCAGCAGGCCCAAAGGGCGGCAGAACACTGAAGCTTTCTTT CASRPKGRQNTEAFF - - TRBJ1-1 TRBV28
TGTGCCAGCAGCGTAGAACGGGGCACTGAAGCTTTCTTT CASSVERGTEAFF - - TRBJ1-1 TRBV9
TGCAGTGCTCGATCTGTTGGAAAACTGTTTTTT CSARSVGKLFF once - TRBJ1-4 TRBV20-1
TGTGCCACCAGTTTGATTCAGGACACTCTGTACCAAGAGACCCAGTACTTC CATSLIQDTLYQETQYF - - TRBJ2-5 TRBV15
TGTGCCAGTAGTTGGACTGCATACACCGGGGAGCTGTTTTTT CASSWTAYTGELFF - - TRBJ2-2 TRBV6-2/TRBV6-3
TGTGCCAGCAGCTTAGGTCCAGGTCGCTACGAGCAGTACTTC CASSLGPGRYEQYF - - TRBJ2-7 TRBV7-9
TGCGCCAGCTCTAAGGACAGGGACGATGTCTATGGCTACACCTTC CASSKDRDDVYGYTF - TRBD1 TRBJ1-2 TRBV10-1
TGTGCCAGCCTTTGGACCCGCTCCTACGAGCAGTACTTC CASLWTRSYEQYF - - TRBJ2-7 TRBV2
TGTGCCAGCAGAAAGGAAAAGCCCCACGAGCAGTACTTC CASRKEKPHEQYF - - TRBJ2-7 TRBV5-7
TGTGCCAGCAGCTTGGCCTGGGGAGGGGGTGCAGGAAACACCATATATTTT CASSLAWGGGAGNTIYF few - TRBJ1-3 TRBV5-6
TGCGCCAGCAGCTCTTCCTCCTCGGGGGAACCCGGGGGGACCCAGTACTTC CASSSSSSGEPGGTQYF - - TRBJ2-5 TRBV5-1
TGTGCCAGCAGTTACTCGACAGGGTCTCAGGAGACCCAGTACTTC CASSYSTGSQETQYF - TRBD1 TRBJ2-5 TRBV6-5
TGTGCCACCAGTGATTCAGGGATCACAGATACGCAGTATTTT CATSDSGITDTQYF once - TRBJ2-3 TRBV24-1